This T cell receptor (beta chain) was captured by sequencing in a study of monozygotic twins with inflammatory bowel disease. The template-switching step introduced UMIs that carried a 6-nucleotide sample barcode. TCRdb reanalyzed the 5' RACE reads and collapses them to one entry per CDR3 protein, without DNA. The clone table shows approximately 120,000 distinct CDR3 sequences, with the ten largest holding roughly 12%. A remark on this clonotype: Antigen unknown.

The CDR3 loop spans 16 amino acids. CDR1 and CDR2 (germline): MDHEN, SYDVKM. Study conclusions and caveats: Concordant and discordant twins showed no difference in repertoire similarity, possibly from limited power.

The source of this sequence is a human donor with ulcerative colitis or Crohn's disease, or a healthy co-twin of an affected twin (not recorded which). V is TRBV28 and J is TRBJ1-5; checking the TCRdb D call of TRBD1 is not possible without DNA. Source material: blood. CDR3 in amino acids: CASSFVTGGSDQPQHF.